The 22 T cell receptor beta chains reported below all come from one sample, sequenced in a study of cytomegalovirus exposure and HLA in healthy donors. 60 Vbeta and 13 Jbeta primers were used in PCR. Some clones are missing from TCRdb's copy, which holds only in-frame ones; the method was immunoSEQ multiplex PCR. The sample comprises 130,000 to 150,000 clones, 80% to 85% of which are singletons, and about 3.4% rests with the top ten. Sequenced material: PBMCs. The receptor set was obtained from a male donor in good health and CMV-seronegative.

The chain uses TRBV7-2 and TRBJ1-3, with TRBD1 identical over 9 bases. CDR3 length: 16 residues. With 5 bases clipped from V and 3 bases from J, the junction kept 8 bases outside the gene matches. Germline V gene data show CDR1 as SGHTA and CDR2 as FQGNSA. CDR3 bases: TGTGCCAGCAGCCCACCTGGACAGGGGAGTGGAAACACCATATATTTT. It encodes CASSPPGQGSGNTIYF. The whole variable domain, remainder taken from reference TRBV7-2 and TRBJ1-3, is GAGVSQSPSNKVTEKGKDVELRCDPISGHTALYWYRQSLGQGLEFLIYFQGNSAPDKSGLPSDRFSAERTGGSVSTLTIQRTQQEDSAVYLCASSPPGQGSGNTIYFGEGSWLTVV.

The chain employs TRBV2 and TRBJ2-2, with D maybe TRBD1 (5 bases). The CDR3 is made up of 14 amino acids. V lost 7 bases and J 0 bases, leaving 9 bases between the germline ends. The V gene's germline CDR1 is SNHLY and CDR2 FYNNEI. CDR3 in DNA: TGTGCCAGCAAGGGGAAGGCGAACACCGGGGAGCTGTTTTTT. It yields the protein CASKGKANTGELFF.

The DNA for the CDR3 is TGTGCCTGGAGTGTACTACGCGGGAGTATCACCTACGAGCAGTACTTC. This sequence encodes CAWSVLRGSITYEQYF. This chain connects TRBV30 to TRBJ2-7, with 7 bases matching TRBD2. Germline V gene sequence: CDR1 GTSNPN, CDR2 SVGIG (reference sequence). The V segment lost 0 bases and the J segment 2 bases; nucleotides outside the gene matches: 10. The CDR3 extends over 16 amino acids.

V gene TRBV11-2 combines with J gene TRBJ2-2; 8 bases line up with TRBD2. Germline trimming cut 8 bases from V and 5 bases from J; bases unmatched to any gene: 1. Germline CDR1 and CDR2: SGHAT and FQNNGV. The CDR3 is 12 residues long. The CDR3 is CASSGGTGELFF. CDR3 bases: TGTGCCAGCTCGGGGGGGACCGGGGAGCTGTTTTTT.

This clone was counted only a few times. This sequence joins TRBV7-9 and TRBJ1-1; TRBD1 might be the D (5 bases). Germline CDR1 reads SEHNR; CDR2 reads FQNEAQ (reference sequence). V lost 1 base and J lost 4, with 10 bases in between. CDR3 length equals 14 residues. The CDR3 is CASSLVRGSTEAFF. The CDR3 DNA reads TGTGCCAGCAGCTTAGTTCGGGGGAGCACTGAAGCTTTCTTT.

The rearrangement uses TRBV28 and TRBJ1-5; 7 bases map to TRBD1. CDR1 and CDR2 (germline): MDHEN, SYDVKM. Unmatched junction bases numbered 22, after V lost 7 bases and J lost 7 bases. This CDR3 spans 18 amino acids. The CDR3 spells CASTFNRGLPRTRQPQHF. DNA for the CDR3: TGTGCCAGCACCTTTAACAGGGGTTTACCTCGCACCAGGCAGCCCCAGCATTTT. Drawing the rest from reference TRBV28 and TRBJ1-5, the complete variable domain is DVKVTQSSRYLVKRTGEKVFLECVQDMDHENMFWYRQDPGLGLRLIYFSYDVKMKEKGDIPEGYSVSREKKERFSLILESASTNQTSMYLCASTFNRGLPRTRQPQHFGDGTRLSIL.

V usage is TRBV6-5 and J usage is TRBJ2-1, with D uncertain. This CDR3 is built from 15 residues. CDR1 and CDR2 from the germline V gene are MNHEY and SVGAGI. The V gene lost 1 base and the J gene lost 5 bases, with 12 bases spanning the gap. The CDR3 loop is CASSYYQAKNNEQFF. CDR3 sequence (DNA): TGTGCCAGCAGTTACTACCAAGCGAAAAACAATGAGCAGTTCTTC.

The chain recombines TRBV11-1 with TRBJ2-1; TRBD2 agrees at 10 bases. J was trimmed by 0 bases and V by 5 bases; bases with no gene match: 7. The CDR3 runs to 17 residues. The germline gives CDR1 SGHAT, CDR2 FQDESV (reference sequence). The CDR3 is CASSPRTSGTSYNEQFF. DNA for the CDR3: TGTGCCAGCAGCCCGCGGACTAGCGGCACCTCCTACAATGAGCAGTTCTTC.

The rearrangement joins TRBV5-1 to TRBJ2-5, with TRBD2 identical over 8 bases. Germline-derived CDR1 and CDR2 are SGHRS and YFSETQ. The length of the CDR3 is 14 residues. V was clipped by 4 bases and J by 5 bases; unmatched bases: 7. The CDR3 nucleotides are TGCGCCAGCAGCCTCTTTGGCGGGGGGGAGACCCAGTACTTC. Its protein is CASSLFGGGETQYF.

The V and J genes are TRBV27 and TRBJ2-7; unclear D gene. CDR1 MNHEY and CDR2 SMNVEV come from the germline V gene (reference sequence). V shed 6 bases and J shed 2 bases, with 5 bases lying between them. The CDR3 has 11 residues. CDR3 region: CASSPTYEQYF. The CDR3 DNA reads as TGTGCCAGCAGCCCCACCTACGAGCAGTACTTC.

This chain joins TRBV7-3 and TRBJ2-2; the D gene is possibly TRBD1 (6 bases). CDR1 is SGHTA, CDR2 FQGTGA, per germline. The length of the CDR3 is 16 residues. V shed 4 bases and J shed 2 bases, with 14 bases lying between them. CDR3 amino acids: CASSSPMGANTGELFF. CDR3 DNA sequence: TGTGCCAGCAGCTCTCCCATGGGGGCTAACACCGGGGAGCTGTTTTTT. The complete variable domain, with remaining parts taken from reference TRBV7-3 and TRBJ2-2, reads GAGVSQTPSNKVTEKGKYVELRCDPISGHTALYWYRQSLGQGPEFLIYFQGTGAADDSGLPNDRFFAVRPEGSVSTLKIQRTERGDSAVYLCASSSPMGANTGELFFGEGSRLTVL.

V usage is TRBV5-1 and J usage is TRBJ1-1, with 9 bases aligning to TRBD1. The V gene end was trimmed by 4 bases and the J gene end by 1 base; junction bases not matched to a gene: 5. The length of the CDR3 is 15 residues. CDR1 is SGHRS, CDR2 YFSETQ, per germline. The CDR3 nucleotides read TGCGCCAGCAGCCCTAAGACAGGGGGGAACACTGAAGCTTTCTTT. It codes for CASSPKTGGNTEAFF.

CDR3 loop: CASRPNHPGQYQGVGQPQHF. The DNA of the CDR3 is TGTGCCAGCAGGCCAAATCACCCGGGACAGTACCAGGGGGTAGGTCAGCCCCAGCATTTT. The chain combines TRBV28 with TRBJ1-5, with TRBD1 identical over 7 bases. The CDR3 sequence is 20 residues long. After removal of 6 bases from V and 6 bases from J, the junction contained 26 bases not matched to a gene. Germline V lookup: CDR1 MDHEN, CDR2 SYDVKM.

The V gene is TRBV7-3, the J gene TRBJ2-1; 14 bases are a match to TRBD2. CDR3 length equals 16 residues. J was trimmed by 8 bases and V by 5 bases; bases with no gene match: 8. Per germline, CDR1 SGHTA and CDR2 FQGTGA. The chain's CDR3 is CASSGPGLAGVDEQFF. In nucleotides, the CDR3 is TGTGCCAGCAGCGGACCGGGACTAGCGGGAGTCGATGAGCAGTTCTTC.

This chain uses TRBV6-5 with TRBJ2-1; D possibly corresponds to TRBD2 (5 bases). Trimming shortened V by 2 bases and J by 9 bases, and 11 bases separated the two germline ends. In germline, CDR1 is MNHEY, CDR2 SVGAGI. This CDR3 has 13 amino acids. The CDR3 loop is CASSYRGWGEQFF. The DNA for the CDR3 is TGTGCCAGCAGTTACCGAGGGTGGGGTGAGCAGTTCTTC.

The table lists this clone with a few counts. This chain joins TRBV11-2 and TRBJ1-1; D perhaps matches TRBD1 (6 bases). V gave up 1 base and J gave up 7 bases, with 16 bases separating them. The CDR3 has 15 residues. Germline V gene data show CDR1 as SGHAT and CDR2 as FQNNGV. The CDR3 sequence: CASSLAEGGFDEAFF. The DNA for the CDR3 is TGTGCCAGCAGCTTAGCGGAGGGGGGGTTTGATGAAGCTTTCTTT.

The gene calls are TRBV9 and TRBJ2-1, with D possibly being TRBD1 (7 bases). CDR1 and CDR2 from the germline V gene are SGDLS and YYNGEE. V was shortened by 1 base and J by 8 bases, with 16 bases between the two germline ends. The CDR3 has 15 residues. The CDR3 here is CASSVQSGGLDEQFF. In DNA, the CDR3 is TGTGCCAGCAGCGTACAGTCAGGGGGGTTAGATGAGCAGTTCTTC. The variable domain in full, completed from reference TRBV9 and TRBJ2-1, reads DSGVTQTPKHLITATGQRVTLRCSPRSGDLSVYWYQQSLDQGLQFLIQYYNGEERAKGNILERFSAQQFPDLHSELNLSSLELGDSALYFCASSVQSGGLDEQFFGPGTRLTVL.

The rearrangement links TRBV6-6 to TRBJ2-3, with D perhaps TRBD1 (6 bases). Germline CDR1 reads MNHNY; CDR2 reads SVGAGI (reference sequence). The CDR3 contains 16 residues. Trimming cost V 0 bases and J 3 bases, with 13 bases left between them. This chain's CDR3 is CASSYSSGTPTDTQYF. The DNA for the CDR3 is TGTGCCAGCAGTTACTCGTCCGGGACACCAACAGATACGCAGTATTTT.

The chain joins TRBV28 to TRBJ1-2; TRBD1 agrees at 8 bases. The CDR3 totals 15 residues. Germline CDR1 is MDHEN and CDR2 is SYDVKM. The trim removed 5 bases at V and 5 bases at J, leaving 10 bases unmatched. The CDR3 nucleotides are TGTGCCAGCAGTACTATGGACAGGGCTGAATATGGCTACACCTTC. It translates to CASSTMDRAEYGYTF.

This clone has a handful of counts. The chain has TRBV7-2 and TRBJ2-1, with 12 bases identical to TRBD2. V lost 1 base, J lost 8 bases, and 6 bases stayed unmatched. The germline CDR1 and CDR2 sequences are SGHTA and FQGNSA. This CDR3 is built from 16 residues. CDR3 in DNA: TGTGCCAGCAGCTTAGGTGGAACTAGCGGGAGGTATGAGCAGTTCTTC. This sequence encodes CASSLGGTSGRYEQFF.

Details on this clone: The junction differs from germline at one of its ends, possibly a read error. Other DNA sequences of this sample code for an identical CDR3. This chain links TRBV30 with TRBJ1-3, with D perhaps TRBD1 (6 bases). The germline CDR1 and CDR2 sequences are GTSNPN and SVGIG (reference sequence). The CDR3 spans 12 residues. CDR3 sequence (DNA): TGCGCCTGGGGGGACACCGGAAACACCATATATTTT. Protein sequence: CAWGDTGNTIYF.

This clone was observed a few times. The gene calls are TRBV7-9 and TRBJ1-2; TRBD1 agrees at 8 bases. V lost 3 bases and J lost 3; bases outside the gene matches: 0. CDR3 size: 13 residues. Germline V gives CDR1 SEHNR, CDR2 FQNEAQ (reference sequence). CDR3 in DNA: TGTGCCAGCAGCTTGGACAGGGACTATGGCTACACCTTC. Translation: CASSLDRDYGYTF.